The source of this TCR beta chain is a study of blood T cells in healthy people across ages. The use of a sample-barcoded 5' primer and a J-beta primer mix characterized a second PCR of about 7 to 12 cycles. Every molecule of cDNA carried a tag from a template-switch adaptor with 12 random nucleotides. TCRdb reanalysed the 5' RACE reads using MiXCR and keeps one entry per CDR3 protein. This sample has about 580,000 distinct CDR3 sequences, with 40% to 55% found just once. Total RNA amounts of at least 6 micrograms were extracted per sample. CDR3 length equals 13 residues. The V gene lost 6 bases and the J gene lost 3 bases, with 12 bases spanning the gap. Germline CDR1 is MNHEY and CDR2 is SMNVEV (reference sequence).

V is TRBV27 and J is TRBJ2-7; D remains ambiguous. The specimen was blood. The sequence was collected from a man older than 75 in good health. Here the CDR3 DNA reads TGTGCCAGCAGCTTAGCAGCGATCTACGAGCAGTACTTC. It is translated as CASSLAAIYEQYF.